This T cell receptor beta chain stems from a study of memory CD8 T cells in hepatitis C reinfection. Overall study context: After reinfection, a couple of primary-infection resolvers became chronically infected. Between 55 and 20 weeks before reinfection detection, pre-reinfection samples were drawn.

Germline V gene data show CDR1 as LNHDA and CDR2 as SQIVND (reference sequence). The junction had 2 bases not matched to a gene; V was cut back by 9 bases and J by 4 bases. There are 12 residues in the CDR3. General study points: Only five donors prevented definitive conclusions about public clonotypes.

Data came from immunoSEQ multiplex PCR; TCRdb stores just in-frame clones and leaves some out. The sample holds over 5,500 clones, roughly nine tenths seen once. Time point defined: pre-reinfection, 55 to 20 weeks before reinfection detection. TCR sequencing was done directly ex vivo on sorted cells, without expansion in vitro. The Montreal HEPCO cohort supplied donors who inject drugs. This clone was observed a single time. Its antigen is unknown. Other nucleotide sequences from this sample produce the same CDR3. The source of this sequence is a man aged 45-65 years with hepatitis C virus infection. The genes are TRBV19 and TRBJ1-1; 10 bases line up with TRBD1. Input material: naive CD8+ T cells sorted from blood. CDR3 in DNA: TGTGCCAGCAGGACAGGGGGCACTGAAGCTTTCTTT. This translates into CASRTGGTEAFF.